The entry below describes one T cell receptor (beta chain). What it binds is unknown. Clones were sequenced by immunoSEQ multiplex PCR, and TCRdb holds only the in-frame ones, with some missing. The repertoire holds about 83,000 clones, with roughly 88% as singletons. The data were taken from a study of OX40 agonist ivuxolimab in advanced cancers. General study results and limits: CD4+ and CD8+ blood T cells expanded clonally by week 6 at 0.1 to 3.0 mg/kg.

Patients had blood sampled at baseline and again on cycle 4 day 1 and cycle 7 day 1. Germline V gives CDR1 SGHNT, CDR2 YENEEA. The CDR3 extends over 13 amino acids. The V gene lost 5 bases and the J gene lost 0 bases, with 5 bases spanning the gap. Here the sequenced sample was CD4+ or CD8+ T cells sorted from blood, taken in a trial of the OX40 agonist ivuxolimab. The sequence derives from an adult with an advanced solid tumor such as melanoma, head and neck, liver or kidney cancer. V and J are TRBV11-3 and TRBJ2-1; no clear D gene. CDR3 residues: CASSPSSYNEQFF. Written as DNA, the CDR3 is TGTGCCAGCAGCCCTAGCTCCTACAATGAGCAGTTCTTC.